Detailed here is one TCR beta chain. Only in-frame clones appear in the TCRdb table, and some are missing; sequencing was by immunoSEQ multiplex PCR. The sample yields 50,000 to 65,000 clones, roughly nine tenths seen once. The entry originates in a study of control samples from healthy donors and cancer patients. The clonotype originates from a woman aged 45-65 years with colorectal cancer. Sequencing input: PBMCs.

The CDR3 reads CASSQGSAGVPPETQYF. CDR3 DNA: TGTGCCAGCAGCCAAGGTTCAGCGGGGGTTCCACCAGAGACCCAGTACTTC. The chain uses TRBV3-1 (or the pseudogene TRBV3-2) and TRBJ2-5, with TRBD2 identical over 8 bases. The CDR3 has 17 residues. V shed 1 base, J shed 4 bases, and the junction held 11 bases outside the gene matches. CDR1 and CDR2 (germline): LGHDT, YNNKEL (reference sequence).